The rows below give T cell receptor beta chains drawn from one sample of a study of OX40 agonist ivuxolimab in advanced cancers. Some clones are missing from TCRdb's copy, which holds only in-frame ones; the method was immunoSEQ multiplex PCR. The sample consists of 65,000 to 85,000 clones, around 84% of them appearing once. This material consisted of CD4+ or CD8+ T cells sorted from blood, taken in a trial of the OX40 agonist ivuxolimab. Receptors originate from an adult with an advanced solid tumor such as melanoma, head and neck, liver or kidney cancer. Each CDR3 is given with its conserved first and last residue. A D gene is named only where the DNA matches it firmly. Size is omitted from some rows. Given values are once, few, many or a class for expanded clones.

j_call d_call clone_size v_call cdr3_nt cdr3_aa
TRBJ2-3 . . TRBV11-2 TGTGCCAGCAGCTTAGGGGGTTGGGAGACGCAAGCAGATACGCAGTATTTT CASSLGGWETQADTQYF
TRBJ1-3 . . TRBV30 TGTGCCTGGAGTGTTGGATCTGGAAACACCATATATTTT CAWSVGSGNTIYF
TRBJ2-7 . . TRBV6-5 TGTGCCAGCAGTTACTCAGGTTCGCGCGTAACCTACGAGCAGTACTTC CASSYSGSRVTYEQYF
TRBJ2-4 TRBD1 . TRBV6-5 TGTGCCAGCAGTCGTGCAGGGGGCCTCCACATTCAGTACTTC CASSRAGGLHIQYF
TRBJ1-1 . . TRBV10-3 TGTGCCACTCTCCTTACCGAAGGGAACACTGAAGCTTTCTTT CATLLTEGNTEAFF
TRBJ2-3 . . TRBV5-1 TGCGCCAGCAGTTTGAAAACAGATACGCAGTATTTT CASSLKTDTQYF
TRBJ1-2 . . TRBV9 TGTGCCAGCAGCAGGGACCATGGCTACACCTTC CASSRDHGYTF
TRBJ1-5 . . TRBV7-8 TGTGCCAGCAGCTTAATGGGCATTTCCCTTAGCAATCAGCCCCAGCATTTT CASSLMGISLSNQPQHF
TRBJ2-7 . . TRBV2 TGTGCCAGCAAGTACACCCTGACCTACGAGCAGTACTTC CASKYTLTYEQYF
TRBJ1-4 . . TRBV14 TGTGCCAGCAGCCAAAGAGGGACATCTGCAACTAATGAAAAACTGTTTTTT CASSQRGTSATNEKLFF
TRBJ1-3 . . TRBV5-6 TGTGCCAGCAGCTTGGTACCAGGGAATGGAAACACCATATATTTT CASSLVPGNGNTIYF
TRBJ2-1 TRBD2 few TRBV4-2 TGTGCCAGCAGCCAAGATCCAGCGGGAGCGTCCTACAATGAGCAGTTCTTC CASSQDPAGASYNEQFF
TRBJ2-1 TRBD2 . TRBV4-3 TGCGCCAGCAGCCAAGTAGGGACTAGCGGAAACAATGAGCAGTTCTTC CASSQVGTSGNNEQFF
TRBJ2-1 . few TRBV7-3 TGTGCCAGCAGCCAGATGGGCCCTTCTGGCGGAGGCGAGCAGTTCTTC CASSQMGPSGGGEQFF
TRBJ2-2 . . TRBV18 TGTGCCAGCTCACCACCGTCCGATCCCCGGGAGCTGTTTTTT CASSPPSDPRELFF
TRBJ2-2 . . TRBV4-3 TGCGCCAGCAGGAAAGGGGGGGGGCAGGCAGCCGGGGAGCTGTTTTTT CASRKGGGQAAGELFF
TRBJ2-7 . . TRBV7-2 TGTGCCAGCAGCCCAATAGGGACTGCGAGCGAGCAGTACTTC CASSPIGTASEQYF
TRBJ1-1 TRBD1 . TRBV11-3 TGTGCCAGCAGCTCTTTTACAGGGGTTTTCACTGAAGCTTTCTTT CASSSFTGVFTEAFF
TRBJ1-5 . . TRBV6-5 TGTGCCAGCAGTTACTTGGGGGGGTCCCAGCATTTT CASSYLGGSQHF
TRBJ1-5 . once TRBV19 TGTGCCAGTACCCTGCAGCCGGATAGCAATCAGCCCCAGCATTTT CASTLQPDSNQPQHF
TRBJ1-2 TRBD1 . TRBV6-6 TGTGCCAGCAGTTACTCGACAGGGGTAGGCTACACCTTC CASSYSTGVGYTF
TRBJ1-2 . once TRBV29-1 TGCAGCGTGGTCATGGGGAGGTATGGCTACACCTTC CSVVMGRYGYTF
TRBJ1-1 . . TRBV18 TGTGCCAGCTCACGGGCAGCCGGGTCGAACACTGAAGCTTTCTTT CASSRAAGSNTEAFF
TRBJ1-1 . . TRBV5-5 TGTGCCAGCAGCACAAGACAATCGCTGAACACTGAAGCTTTCTTT CASSTRQSLNTEAFF
TRBJ2-3 . . TRBV4-1 TGCGCCAGCAGCCAAGATCTCCCTAGCAACACGGTCGCAGATACGCAGTATTTT CASSQDLPSNTVADTQYF
TRBJ1-1 . . TRBV18 TGTGCCAGCTCACGCGGGGACACTGAAGCTTTCTTT CASSRGDTEAFF
TRBJ2-2 . . TRBV4-1 TGCGCCAGCAGCCAAGAGGGGTTAATGGGCACCGGGGAGCTGTTTTTT CASSQEGLMGTGELFF
TRBJ2-3 . once TRBV4-2 TGTGCCAGCAGCTCTAAGGGGAAGCTGATTCTCCCCCCCGATACGCAGTATTTT CASSSKGKLILPPDTQYF
TRBJ2-1 TRBD2 . TRBV6-1 TGTGCCAGCAGTGAAGCGCGGGGGAGGCCCTACAATGAGCAGTTCTTC CASSEARGRPYNEQFF
TRBJ2-1 TRBD1 . TRBV10-3 TGTGCCATCAGTGATCGGACAGGGGCCTACAATGAGCAGTTCTTC CAISDRTGAYNEQFF
TRBJ2-6 TRBD1 . TRBV14 TGTGCCAGCAGCCAGAGACAGGGGAAACTCCTCTCTGGGGCCAACGTCCTGACTTTC CASSQRQGKLLSGANVLTF
TRBJ2-7 TRBD1 . TRBV13 TGTGCCAGCAGCTCCGAGAGGGTCTGGACAGGGGGGAGCTACGAGCAGTACTTC CASSSERVWTGGSYEQYF
TRBJ2-3 . . TRBV6-5 TGTGCCAGCAGTTATGAGCGAGGGCAGTATTTT CASSYERGQYF
TRBJ1-5 . . TRBV11-3 TGTGCCAGCAGTTATGGTATGAATCAGCCCCGGCATTTT CASSYGMNQPRHF
TRBJ2-3 . . TRBV2 TGTGCCAGCAGTGGATTGAGGGGTCCAAGTCATAGCACAGATACGCAGTATTTT CASSGLRGPSHSTDTQYF
TRBJ2-7 . . TRBV19 TGTACGAGGCCAACCTACGAGCAGTACTTC CTRPTYEQYF
TRBJ1-1 . . TRBV5-6 TGTGCCAGCAGCTCCCCTAGTAGAGGTTCCACTGAAGCTTTCTTT CASSSPSRGSTEAFF
TRBJ1-1 TRBD1 . TRBV18 TGTGCCAGCTCACCTCCTAACCGGGACAGGGGTGAAGCTTTCTTT CASSPPNRDRGEAFF
TRBJ2-1 TRBD2 . TRBV5-1 TGCGCCAGCAGCTTTCTAGCGGGGGCTAGCAATGAGCAGTTCTTC CASSFLAGASNEQFF
TRBJ1-1 TRBD1 . TRBV19 TGTGCCAGTAGTAATAGGCAGGGGGCGTCTACCCTGGGAGCTTTCTTT CASSNRQGASTLGAFF
TRBJ1-3 TRBD1 . TRBV15 TGTGCCACCAGCAGTGCACAGGGGGCCGCTGGAAACACCATATATTTT CATSSAQGAAGNTIYF
TRBJ1-1 TRBD1 . TRBV5-1 TGCGCCAGCAGCTTGGCCCGGGACAGGCTAGACACTGAAGCTTTCTTT CASSLARDRLDTEAFF